The 2 T cell receptor beta chains below come from one sample, sequenced in a study of T cell responses to AZD1222 COVID-19 vaccine. TCRdb's table, derived via immunoSEQ multiplex PCR, lists solely in-frame clones and lacks some. The sample holds approximately 130,000 clones, approximately 90% seen once. The input for sequencing was peripheral blood, taken on day 0 of AZD1222 vaccination. The receptors stem from an adult in good health.

The chain employs TRBV29-1 and TRBJ2-7, with 8 nucleotides matching TRBD2. J was trimmed by 3 bases and V by 2 bases; bases with no gene match: 6. This CDR3 is 14 amino acids long. Germline V CDR1 and CDR2: SQVTM, ANQGSEA. In DNA, the CDR3 is TGCAGCGTTGAAACCGGGGGGGGATACTACGAGCAGTACTTC. Translation: CSVETGGGYYEQYF.

The genes are TRBV29-1 and TRBJ1-1, with D unclear. The CDR3 covers 12 residues. Trimming cost V 4 bases and J 3 bases, with 9 bases left between them. Per the germline V gene, CDR1 is SQVTM and CDR2 is ANQGSEA. In DNA form, the CDR3 reads TGCAGCGTTGTTACCACTTACACTGAAGCTTTCTTT. This codes for CSVVTTYTEAFF.